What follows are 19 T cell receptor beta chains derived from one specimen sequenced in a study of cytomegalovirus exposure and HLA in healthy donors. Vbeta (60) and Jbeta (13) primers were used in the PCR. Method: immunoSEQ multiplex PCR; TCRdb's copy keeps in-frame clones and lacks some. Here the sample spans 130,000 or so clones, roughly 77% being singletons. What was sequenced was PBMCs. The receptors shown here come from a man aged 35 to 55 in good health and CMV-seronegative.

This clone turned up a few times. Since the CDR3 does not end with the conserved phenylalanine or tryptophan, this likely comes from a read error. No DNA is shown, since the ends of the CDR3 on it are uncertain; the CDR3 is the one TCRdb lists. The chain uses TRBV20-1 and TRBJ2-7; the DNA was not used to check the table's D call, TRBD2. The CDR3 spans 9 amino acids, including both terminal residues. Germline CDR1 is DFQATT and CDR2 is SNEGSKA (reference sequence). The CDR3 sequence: CSARRTSCC.

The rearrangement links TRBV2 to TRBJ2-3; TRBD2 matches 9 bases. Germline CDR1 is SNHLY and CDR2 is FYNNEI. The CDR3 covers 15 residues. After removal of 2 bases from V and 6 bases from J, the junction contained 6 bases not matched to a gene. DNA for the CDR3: TGTGCCAGCAGTGAATGGGGGAGCGGGGGGGATACGCAGTATTTT. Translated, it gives CASSEWGSGGDTQYF.

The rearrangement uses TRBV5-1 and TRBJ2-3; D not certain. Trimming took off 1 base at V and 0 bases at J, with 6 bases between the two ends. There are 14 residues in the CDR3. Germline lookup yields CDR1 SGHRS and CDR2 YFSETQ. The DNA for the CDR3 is TGCGCCAGCAGCTTGATGCGGAGCACAGATACGCAGTATTTT. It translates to CASSLMRSTDTQYF.

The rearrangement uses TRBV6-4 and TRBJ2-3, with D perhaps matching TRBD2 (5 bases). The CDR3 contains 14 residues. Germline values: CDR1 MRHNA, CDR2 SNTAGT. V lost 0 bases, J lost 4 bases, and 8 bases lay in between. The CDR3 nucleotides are TGTGCCAGCAGTGACTCCCTAGCCCCAGATACGCAGTATTTT. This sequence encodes CASSDSLAPDTQYF.

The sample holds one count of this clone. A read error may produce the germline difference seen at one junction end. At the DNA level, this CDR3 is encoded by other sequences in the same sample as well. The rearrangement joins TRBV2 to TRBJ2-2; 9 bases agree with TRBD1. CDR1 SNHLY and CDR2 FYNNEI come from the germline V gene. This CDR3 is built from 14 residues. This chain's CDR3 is CASSWDRVTGELFF. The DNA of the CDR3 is TGCGCCAGCAGTTGGGACAGGGTCACCGGGGAGCTGTTTTTT.

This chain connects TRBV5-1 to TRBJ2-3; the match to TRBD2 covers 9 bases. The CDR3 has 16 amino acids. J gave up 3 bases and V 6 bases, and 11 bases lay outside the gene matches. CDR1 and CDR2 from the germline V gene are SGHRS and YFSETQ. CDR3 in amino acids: CASMSSGAAGTDTQYF. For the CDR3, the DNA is TGCGCCAGCATGTCTAGCGGGGCGGCGGGGACAGATACGCAGTATTTT.

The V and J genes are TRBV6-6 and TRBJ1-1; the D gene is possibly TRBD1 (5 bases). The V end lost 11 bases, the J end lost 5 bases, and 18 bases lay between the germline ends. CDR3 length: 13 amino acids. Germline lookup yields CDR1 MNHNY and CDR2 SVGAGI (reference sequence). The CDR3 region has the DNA TGTGCCTTGGGGGGGGACCCTTTAACTGAAGCTTTCTTT. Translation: CALGGDPLTEAFF.

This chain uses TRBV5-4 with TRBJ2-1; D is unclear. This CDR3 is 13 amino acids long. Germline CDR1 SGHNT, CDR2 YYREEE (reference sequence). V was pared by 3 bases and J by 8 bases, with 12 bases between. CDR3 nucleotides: TGTGCCAGCAGCTCGCCGGGTGTGGATGAGCAGTTCTTC. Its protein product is CASSSPGVDEQFF.

CDR3 in DNA: TGTGCCAGCAGCTTAGTCGCTAGCGGGGAGAATGAGCAGTTCTTC. Protein sequence: CASSLVASGENEQFF. The chain couples TRBV7-3 to TRBJ2-1, with 9 bases matching TRBD2. Germline CDR1 is SGHTA and CDR2 is FQGTGA. The V and J ends lost 2 bases and 7 bases, in that order; junction bases with no gene match: 6. This CDR3 spans 15 amino acids.

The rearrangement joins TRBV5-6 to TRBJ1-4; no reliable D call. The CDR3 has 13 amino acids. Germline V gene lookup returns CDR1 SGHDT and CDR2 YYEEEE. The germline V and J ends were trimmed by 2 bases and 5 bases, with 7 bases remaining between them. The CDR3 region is CASSLLVNEKLFF. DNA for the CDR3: TGTGCCAGCAGCTTATTAGTAAATGAAAAACTGTTTTTT.

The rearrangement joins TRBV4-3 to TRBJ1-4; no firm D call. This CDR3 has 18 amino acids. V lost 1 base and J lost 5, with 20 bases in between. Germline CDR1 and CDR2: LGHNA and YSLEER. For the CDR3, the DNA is TGCGCCAGCAGCCAAGTCTTCAACCCGGAGGGAGCCAATGAAAAACTGTTTTTT. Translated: CASSQVFNPEGANEKLFF.

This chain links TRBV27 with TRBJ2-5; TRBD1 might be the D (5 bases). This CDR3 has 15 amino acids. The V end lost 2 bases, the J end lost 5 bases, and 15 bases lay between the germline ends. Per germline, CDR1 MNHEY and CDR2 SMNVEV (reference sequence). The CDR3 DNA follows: TGTGCCAGCAGTTTACAGGGATGGGCTTTGGAGACCCAGTACTTC. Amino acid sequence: CASSLQGWALETQYF.

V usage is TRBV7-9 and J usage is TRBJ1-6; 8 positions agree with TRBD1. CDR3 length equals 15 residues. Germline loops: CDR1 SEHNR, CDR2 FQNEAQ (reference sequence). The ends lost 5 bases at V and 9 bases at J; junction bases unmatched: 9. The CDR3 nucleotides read TGTGCCAGCAGCCGAGAGACAGGGGCTGGTTCACCCCTCCACTTT. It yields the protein CASSRETGAGSPLHF.

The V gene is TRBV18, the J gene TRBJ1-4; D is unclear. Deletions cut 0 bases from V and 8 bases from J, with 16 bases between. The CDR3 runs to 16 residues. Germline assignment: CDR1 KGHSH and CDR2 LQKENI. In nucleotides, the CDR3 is TGTGCCAGCTCACCACCAACTCAGGCAGCGGGGGAAAAACTGTTTTTT. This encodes CASSPPTQAAGEKLFF.

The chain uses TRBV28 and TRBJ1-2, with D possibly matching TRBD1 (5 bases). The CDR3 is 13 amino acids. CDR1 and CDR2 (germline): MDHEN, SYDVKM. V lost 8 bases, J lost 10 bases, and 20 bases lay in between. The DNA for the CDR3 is TGTGCCAGCGGGGGGGGAGCTACTATGGTCTACACCTTC. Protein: CASGGGATMVYTF.

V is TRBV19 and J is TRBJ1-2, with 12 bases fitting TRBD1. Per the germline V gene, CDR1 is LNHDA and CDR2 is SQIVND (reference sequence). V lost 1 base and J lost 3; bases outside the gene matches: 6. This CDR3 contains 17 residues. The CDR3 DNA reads TGTGCCAGTAGTATAGCTGGGACAGGGGGCCTCGACTATGGCTACACCTTC. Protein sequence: CASSIAGTGGLDYGYTF.

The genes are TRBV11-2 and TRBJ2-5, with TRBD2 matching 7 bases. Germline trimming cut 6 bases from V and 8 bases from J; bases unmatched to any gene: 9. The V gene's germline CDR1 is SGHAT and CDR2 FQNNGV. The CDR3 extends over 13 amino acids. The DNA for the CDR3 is TGTGCCAGCAGTGCGGGACTACCTGAAACCCAGTACTTC. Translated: CASSAGLPETQYF. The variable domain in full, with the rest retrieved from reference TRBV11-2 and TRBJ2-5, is EAGVAQSPRYKIIEKRQSVAFWCNPISGHATLYWYQQILGQGPKLLIQFQNNGVVDDSQLPKDRFSAERLKGVDSTLKIQPAKLEDSAVYLCASSAGLPETQYFGPGTRLLVL.

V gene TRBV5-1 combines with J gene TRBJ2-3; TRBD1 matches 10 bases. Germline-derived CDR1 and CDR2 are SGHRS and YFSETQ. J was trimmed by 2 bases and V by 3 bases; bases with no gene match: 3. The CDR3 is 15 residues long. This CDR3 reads CASSSDRGTTDTQYF. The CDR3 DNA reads TGCGCCAGCAGCTCGGACAGGGGGACCACAGATACGCAGTATTTT.

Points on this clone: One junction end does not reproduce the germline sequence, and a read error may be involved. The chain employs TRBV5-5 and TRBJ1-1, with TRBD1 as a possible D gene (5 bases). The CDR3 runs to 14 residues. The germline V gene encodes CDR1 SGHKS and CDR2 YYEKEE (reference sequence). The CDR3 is CASGRQLWNAEAFF. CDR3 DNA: TGTGCCAGCGGAAGACAGCTCTGGAACGCTGAAGCTTTCTTT.